This TCR beta chain was captured by sequencing in a study of blood T cell repertoires in COVID-19. Patients from Seattle were sampled longitudinally, starting during active infection. Germline lookup yields CDR1 MNHEY and CDR2 SVGEGT. The CDR3 totals 16 residues. The V gene end was trimmed by 2 bases and the J gene end by 3 bases; junction bases not matched to a gene: 8. Profiling relied on immunoSEQ multiplex PCR, and the TCRdb table lists in-frame clones only, not all of them. In the table there are some 49,000 clones, approximately 95% of which are singletons. The sample taken for sequencing was peripheral blood. The receptor's source is a man aged 60 to 69 with COVID-19, enrolled during active disease. The chain links TRBV6-2 or TRBV6-3 to TRBJ2-5; 8 bases are shared with TRBD1. The CDR3 spells CASSYPILTGEETQYF. CDR3 coding DNA: TGTGCCAGCAGTTACCCCATATTGACAGGGGAAGAGACCCAGTACTTC.